This passage covers 31 T cell receptor delta chains from one sample sequenced in a study of γδ T cells in repeated Plasmodium falciparum infection. Bulk repertoires came from Vgamma9/Vdelta2+ or Vdelta2-negative gammadelta T cells flow-sorted from PBMC. TCRdb fed the multiplex PCR reads into CATT to redo clone calling. Of tens of thousands of delta-chain clones in the sample, around 1.8% were seen once. Sequenced: gamma-delta T cells from blood. The receptors were gathered from a pool of human donors (malaria-infected and uninfected, not separated).

This clone was detected a few times. The protein recorded in TCRdb matches a much larger clone and deviates from this DNA's translation at residue 4, suggesting a read error; the protein here is obtained by translating the DNA. The V gene is TRDV1, the J gene TRDJ1; either TRDD1 or TRDD3 may supply D (6 bases each). TCRdb supplies no J gene; here it was assigned by aligning the nucleotide sequence to germline. The CDR3 consists of 21 residues. V lost 7 bases and J 0 bases, leaving 33 bases between the germline ends. Germline V gene sequence: CDR1 TSWWSYY, CDR2 QGS. This chain's CDR3 is CALESPPGKYGSGADTDKLIF. In DNA form, the CDR3 reads TGTGCTCTTGAGTCCCCTCCAGGGAAATACGGTTCTGGGGCCGACACCGATAAACTCATCTTT.

This clone was observed many times. A far larger clone lies a single base away; this is likely a read error. Other DNA sequences in the same sample also yield this CDR3. V usage is TRDV1 and J usage is TRDJ3; no clear D gene. No J gene was available from TCRdb, and it was assigned here by a germline match of the DNA. Per germline, CDR1 TSWWSYY and CDR2 QGS. CDR3 size: 17 residues. Trimming pared 6 bases from V and 2 bases from J, leaving 14 bases between. CDR3 residues: CALGVNHRPWDTRQMFF. In nucleotides, the CDR3 is TGTGCTCTTGGAGTAAACCACAGGCCCTGGGACACCCGACAGATGTTTTTC.

Concerning this clone: TCRdb has a much larger clone's protein, which differs at residue 14 from the translation of this DNA, likely because of a read error; what is shown is the protein translated from the DNA. The genes are TRDV2 and TRDJ2, with 10 nucleotides matching TRDD3. TCRdb gives no J gene; it was assigned here by matching the DNA to germline. The CDR3 is 28 amino acids. Germline loops: CDR1 GEAIGNYY, CDR2 EKD. V trimming: 3 bases; J trimming: 0 bases; junction bases outside the gene matches: 39. For the CDR3, the DNA is TGTGCCTGTGACTCGACCTCGCCTCCTACGGGGGGATCACCGGGGGATACGCGTATCCCGGCTTTGACAGCACAACTCTTCTTT. It is translated as CACDSTSPPTGGSPGDTRIPALTAQLFF.

This clone has ten or more counts. TCRdb's listed protein matches a much larger clone and diverges from this DNA's translation at residue 11, likely through a read error; the protein shown comes from the DNA. CDR3 in DNA: TGTGCCTGTGACTTACTGGGGGACCACACCGGTAAACTCATCTTT. It codes for CACDLLGDHTGKLIF. The chain has TRDV2 and TRDJ1, with TRDD3 matching over 9 bases. The CDR3 has 15 residues. Germline values: CDR1 GEAIGNYY, CDR2 EKD.

This clone was seen at least ten times. The protein held in TCRdb is that of a much larger clone and does not match this DNA's translation at residue 6, likely because of a read error; the protein shown is translated from the DNA. This rearrangement joins TRDV1 to TRDJ1; a weak D match, TRDD3 (6 bases). Germline V lookup: CDR1 TSWWSYY, CDR2 QGS. CDR3 size: 14 residues. Trimming stripped 9 bases from V and 4 bases from J, with 18 bases between. CDR3 residues: CALLGNTGFDKLIF. CDR3 in DNA: TGTGCTCTCCTGGGGAATACCGGCTTCGATAAACTCATCTTT.

The table lists this clone with a few counts. TCRdb lists the protein of a much larger clone for this DNA, which differs at residue 3, so this is likely a read error; the protein given here is translated from the DNA itself. V and J are TRDV1 and TRDJ1; D might be TRDD3 (6 bases). This CDR3 has 23 amino acids. Looked up from germline, CDR1 is TSWWSYY and CDR2 is QGS. The CDR3 loop is CAPGENHSSWRWTSALSTGRLIF. The CDR3 nucleotides are TGTGCTCCTGGGGAAAACCATAGCTCCTGGCGGTGGACGAGCGCTCTTTCGACCGGACGACTCATCTTT.

This clone has more than one count but fewer than ten. The protein held in TCRdb is that of a much larger clone and does not match this DNA's translation at residue 11, likely because of a read error; the protein shown is translated from the DNA. The chain couples TRDV3 to TRDJ1; the match to TRDD2 covers 9 bases. Because TCRdb records no J gene, it was assigned here through a match of the DNA to germline. Germline CDR1 reads TVYSNPD; CDR2 reads GDNSRS (reference sequence). V lost 3 bases to trimming and J lost 1 base; unmatched junction nucleotides: 21. This CDR3 is 19 amino acids long. The CDR3 sequence is CALGPSYLNWSPSTDKLIF. CDR3 sequence (DNA): TGTGCCTTGGGGCCTTCCTACCTGAATTGGTCACCATCCACCGATAAACTCATCTTT.

Concerning this clone: A read error likely explains why the TCRdb protein, taken from a much larger clone, differs from this DNA's translation at residue 4; the protein shown is translated from the DNA. V and J are TRDV1 and TRDJ1; 8 bases map to TRDD3. The J gene was missing in TCRdb and was found by matching the end of the DNA to germline. The length of the CDR3 is 19 residues. The germline CDR1 and CDR2 sequences are TSWWSYY and QGS. CDR3 residues: CALEELVPTGDKLIRKLIF. The CDR3 bases are TGTGCTCTTGAGGAACTAGTACCTACGGGGGATAAATTAATACGTAAACTCATCTTT.

Only a few counts were recorded for this clone. A read error likely explains why the TCRdb protein, taken from a much larger clone, differs from this DNA's translation at residue 16; the protein shown is translated from the DNA. V gene TRDV1 combines with J gene TRDJ1, with 12 bases fitting TRDD3. V was pared by 0 bases and J by 7 bases, with 18 bases of the junction left unmatched. Germline CDR1 TSWWSYY, CDR2 QGS. The CDR3 runs to 20 residues. The CDR3 coding sequence is TGTGCTCTTGGGGAACTGATCCTCTCCCTCTGGGGGATACGACCCGGTAAACTCATCTTT. Protein sequence: CALGELILSLWGIRPGKLIF.

The table lists this clone with a few counts. A far larger clone is just one base off, so this is likely a read error. Within the sample, other DNA sequences also encode this same CDR3. This chain uses TRDV1 with TRDJ1; D is ambiguous. The J gene is not listed in TCRdb, so it was assigned here from a DNA match to germline. The V and J ends lost 3 bases and 0 bases respectively, with 20 bases between them. Germline CDR1 and CDR2: TSWWSYY and QGS. This CDR3 has 18 amino acids. This chain's CDR3 is CALGERGRRALYTDKLIF. The CDR3, as DNA: TGTGCTCTTGGGGAGCGAGGAAGGCGAGCGCTTTACACCGATAAACTCATCTTT.

Points on this clone: The TCRdb record carries a much larger clone's protein, which differs from this DNA's translation at residue 17; a read error is the likely cause, and the protein listed here is the DNA translation. The chain recombines TRDV1 with TRDJ1, with 9 bases that match TRDD3. The J gene, missing from TCRdb, was assigned here through DNA to germline matching. This CDR3 contains 20 residues. Germline lookup yields CDR1 TSWWSYY and CDR2 QGS. This chain's CDR3 is CALGVGLRFVLGDPIDRLIF. The DNA of the CDR3 is TGTGCTCTTGGGGTGGGGCTACGTTTCGTACTGGGGGACCCGATCGATAGACTCATCTTT.

This clone showed up just a few times. For this DNA, TCRdb reports the protein of a much larger clone, which diverges at residue 3, most likely from a read error; the protein presented here is translated directly from the DNA. The chain combines TRAV38-2/DV8 with TRDJ1, with 7 bases matching TRDD2. This CDR3 region has 25 residues. Germline V gene lookup returns CDR1 TSESDYY and CDR2 QEAYKQQN. V lost 9 bases, J lost 0 bases, and 41 bases stayed unmatched. The CDR3 nucleotides read TGTGCTTGCGGGGAGAGGGGGTGGATATCCTTCCTCCGTACGGCGGCCGGCGAGTACACCGATAAACTCATCTTT. Protein sequence: CACGERGWISFLRTAAGEYTDKLIF.

As to this clone: TCRdb lists the protein of a much larger clone for this DNA, which differs at residue 4, so this is likely a read error; the protein given here is translated from the DNA itself. The chain employs TRDV1 and TRDJ1, with 10 bases that match TRDD3. In the absence of a J gene in TCRdb, the DNA was matched to germline to assign it here. Looked up from germline, CDR1 is TSWWSYY and CDR2 is QGS. The CDR3 has 23 amino acids. The ends lost 8 bases at V and 1 base at J; junction bases unmatched: 31. The CDR3 here is CALRVLPGPRKPTGGLFTDKLIF. CDR3 coding DNA: TGTGCTCTTAGGGTCCTACCGGGTCCACGTAAACCCACTGGGGGATTATTCACCGATAAACTCATCTTT.

As concerns this clone: It differs at one base from a far larger clone, so likely a read error. The sample holds other DNA sequences that translate to the same CDR3. The V and J genes are TRDV1 and TRDJ1; 9 bases are a match to TRDD3. TCRdb carries no J gene annotation; the J gene was assigned here by matching the DNA with germline. CDR3 length: 23 residues. Per germline, CDR1 TSWWSYY and CDR2 QGS. The J segment lost 8 bases and the V segment lost 0 bases, leaving 31 bases of the junction unmatched. In DNA, the CDR3 is TGTGCTCTTGGGGAACTAATATCCCTACCTTATAACTGGGGGAAAAGGGGTGTTGACAAACTCATCTTT. This translates into CALGELISLPYNWGKRGVDKLIF.

This clone occurred many times. Since a far larger clone is one base different, this is likely a read error. The sample carries other DNA sequences with the same CDR3. V usage is TRDV2 and J usage is TRDJ1; the match to TRDD3 covers 13 bases. The CDR3 spans 18 residues. CDR1 GEAIGNYY and CDR2 EKD come from the germline V gene. CDR3 region: CACDTGKLLGDTPDKLIF. Written as DNA, the CDR3 is TGTGCCTGTGACACCGGGAAGTTACTGGGGGATACGCCCGATAAGCTCATCTTT.

This clone appeared a few times. TCRdb pairs this DNA with a much larger clone's protein that differs at residue 13, likely a read error; the protein shown was translated from the DNA. The chain employs TRDV1 and TRDJ1; D is possibly TRDD3 (6 bases). No J gene is reported in TCRdb; it was inferred here by comparing the DNA with germline. This CDR3 spans 22 amino acids. The ends were cut back, 3 bases at V and 0 bases at J, with 32 bases in the middle. Germline assignment: CDR1 TSWWSYY and CDR2 QGS. The CDR3 nucleotides read TGTGCTCTTGGGGATCCAAGGTTGCTCTCCGGGGGACCCTCAATGTACACCGATAAACTCATCTTT. Encoded protein: CALGDPRLLSGGPSMYTDKLIF.

In this sample, this clone turned up a few times. A single base is all that separates this from a far larger clone, so a read error is likely. Other DNA sequences in the sample encode the same CDR3. V gene TRDV1 combines with J gene TRDJ1; no clear D gene. The CDR3 loop spans 16 amino acids. The germline gives CDR1 TSWWSYY, CDR2 QGS. The V and J ends lost 4 bases and 2 bases respectively, with 17 bases between them. CDR3 nucleotides: TGTGCTCTTGGGGCCACCCGGCCCCGTAAAACCGATAAACTCATCTTT. Amino acids: CALGATRPRKTDKLIF.

The sample holds a few counts of this clone. TCRdb records a much larger clone's protein for this DNA, with a difference at residue 7 that likely arises from a read error; the protein given is the translation of the DNA. The chain employs TRDV1 and TRDJ1; D possibly corresponds to TRDD2 (9 bases). The J gene was not available in TCRdb and was assigned here by matching the DNA to germline segments. The CDR3 is made up of 25 amino acids. V lost 2 bases, J lost 0 bases, and 40 bases lay in between. Per the germline V gene, CDR1 is TSWWSYY and CDR2 is QGS. CDR3 bases: TGTGCTCTTGGGGAAGTAACACTTGGCCTTCCTACTGATGATTACTGGGGGCTAAACACCGATAAACTCATCTTT. Its translation: CALGEVTLGLPTDDYWGLNTDKLIF.

This clone was counted many times. This is likely an artifact of a read error, given a far larger clone one base away. Other DNA sequences from this sample encode an identical CDR3 as well. This chain connects TRDV3 to TRDJ1; TRDD2 matches at 9 bases. The J gene comes from matching the DNA to germline here; TCRdb lacks it. The CDR3 spans 19 residues. Per the germline V gene, CDR1 is TVYSNPD and CDR2 is GDNSRS (reference sequence). Trimming at V came to 2 bases and at J to 8 bases, leaving 27 bases not matched to a gene. The CDR3 DNA follows: TGTGCCTTTTTAGAGGAGCCTTCCTACGCGCTTTATACTGGACCAAAACTCATCTTT. The encoded protein is CAFLEEPSYALYTGPKLIF.

In the case of this clone: A far larger clone is a single base away, which makes a read error likely. This sample includes further DNA sequences coding for the same CDR3. The CDR3 bases are TGTGCTCTTGGGGAACAATCCGGGTATTGGGGGATCTCCTCTGACACCGATAAACTCATCTTT. It is translated as CALGEQSGYWGISSDTDKLIF. This rearrangement joins TRDV1 to TRDJ1; 8 bases map to TRDD3. Germline loops: CDR1 TSWWSYY, CDR2 QGS. Trimming removed 1 base from V and 0 bases from J; junction bases left unmatched: 19. This CDR3 has 21 amino acids.

This clone was seen at least ten times. The V call is TRDV1, the J call TRDJ1, with 10 bases identical to TRDD3. The CDR3 is made up of 23 amino acids. Germline V gene lookup returns CDR1 TSWWSYY and CDR2 QGS. V gave up 1 base and J gave up 0 bases; unmatched junction bases: 23. The CDR3 region is CALGERFLPHGVGGYQYTDKLIF. The CDR3 DNA reads as TGTGCTCTTGGGGAACGGTTCCTACCCCATGGTGTTGGGGGATACCAATACACCGATAAACTCATCTTT.

This clone showed up just a few times. This DNA's translation differs at residue 19 from TCRdb's protein, which comes from a much larger clone; a read error is likely, and the protein shown is translated from the DNA. The chain has TRDV1 and TRDJ1, with 13 bases fitting TRDD3. TCRdb records no J gene; here it was assigned by comparing the DNA to germline. This CDR3 is 24 amino acids long. With 4 bases clipped from V and 2 bases from J, the junction kept 28 bases outside the gene matches. Germline assignment: CDR1 TSWWSYY and CDR2 QGS. As DNA, the CDR3 is TGTGCTCTTGGGGCCCGCCTTCCTACCAATAAACTGGGGGATACGGAGGTCAGAACCGATAAACTCATCTTT. It is translated as CALGARLPTNKLGDTEVRTDKLIF.

As concerns this clone: This DNA translates differently at residue 5 from the TCRdb protein, which is that of a much larger clone; a read error is likely, and the protein shown is the DNA's own translation. TRDV1 is the V gene, and the J gene was not called; TRDD3 is taken as the D call from the table, unchecked against the DNA. CDR1 is TSWWSYY, CDR2 QGS, per germline. This CDR3 spans 23 amino acids. In nucleotides, the CDR3 is TGTGCTCTTGGGGGGCTACTTTTAAGGTCTTCTACCGTACTGGGGGACAACTCCGGGGGGCTCATCTTT. It translates to CALGGLLLRSSTVLGDNSGGLIF.

At least ten counts were recorded for this clone. The same CDR3 can be traced to other DNA sequences in this sample. The rearrangement uses TRDV1 and TRDJ1, with 10 bases aligning to TRDD3. J lost 0 bases, V lost 0 bases, and 22 bases had no gene match. There are 23 residues in the CDR3. Germline V CDR1 and CDR2: TSWWSYY, QGS. CDR3 loop: CALGELLACGVGDTSRYTDKLIF. The CDR3 DNA follows: TGTGCTCTTGGGGAACTATTGGCGTGCGGGGTGGGGGATACAAGCCGGTACACCGATAAACTCATCTTT.

This clone occurred many times. TCRdb attributes to this sequence the protein of a much larger clone, which differs from the DNA translation at residue 10; a read error is likely, and the protein displayed is translated from the DNA. The chain carries TRDV1 and TRDJ1; 13 bases align to TRDD3. The CDR3 loop spans 16 amino acids. Germline V gene sequence: CDR1 TSWWSYY, CDR2 QGS. Unmatched junction bases numbered 7, after V lost 5 bases and J lost 4 bases. CDR3 sequence reads: CALGNNWGIRVDKLIF. CDR3 in DNA: TGTGCTCTTGGGAATAACTGGGGGATACGCGTCGATAAACTCATCTTT.

This clone was observed a few times. A single base is all that separates this from a far larger clone, so a read error is likely. Distinct nucleotide sequences in the sample also encode this CDR3. This chain links TRDV1 with TRDJ1; D not resolved. The CDR3 has 16 amino acids. Germline V gene data show CDR1 as TSWWSYY and CDR2 as QGS. V lost 5 bases and J 0 bases, leaving 16 bases between the germline ends. Written as DNA, the CDR3 is TGTGCTCTTGGGACCCCGGGACTTCGAAACACCGATAAACTCATCTTT. This codes for CALGTPGLRNTDKLIF.

The gene calls are TRDV2 and TRDJ1; 13 bases line up with TRDD3. TCRdb gives no J gene; it was assigned here by matching the DNA to germline. The V segment lost 1 base and the J segment 1 base; nucleotides outside the gene matches: 5. The CDR3 has 17 amino acids. CDR1 and CDR2 from the germline V gene are GEAIGNYY and EKD. CDR3 coding DNA: TGTGCCTGTGACACACTGGGGGATACGGGGGTCACCGATAAACTCATCTTT. Residues: CACDTLGDTGVTDKLIF.

Notes on this clone: TCRdb shows a much larger clone's protein in place of this DNA's translation, and the two differ at residue 8, likely through a read error; the protein shown is translated from the DNA. This chain uses TRDV1 with TRDJ1, with 8 bases matching TRDD3. The J gene, not given by TCRdb, was assigned here from a germline match of the nucleotide sequence. Trimming cost V 2 bases and J 0 bases; bases outside gene matches: 17. Per the germline V gene, CDR1 is TSWWSYY and CDR2 is QGS. This CDR3 spans 20 amino acids. This CDR3 reads CALGEILSKHWGLYTDKLIF. The CDR3 region has the DNA TGTGCTCTTGGGGAAATCCTTTCTAAGCACTGGGGGCTCTACACCGATAAACTCATCTTT.

In regard to this clone: This DNA's translation and the protein TCRdb lists, from a much larger clone, do not match at residue 17, likely due to a read error; the protein shown is translated from the DNA. The J gene is TRDJ1, the V gene TRDV3; 9 bases fit TRDD3. TCRdb does not report a J gene; here it was assigned by matching the DNA to germline references. Germline loops: CDR1 TVYSNPD, CDR2 GDNSRS (reference sequence). The CDR3 sequence is 21 residues long. The chain's CDR3 is CAFSAFLQNRRLGEITGKLIF. Here the CDR3 DNA reads TGTGCCTTTTCCGCCTTCCTCCAAAATAGGAGACTGGGGGAGATCACCGGTAAACTCATCTTT.

This clone was seen repeatedly, ten times or more. Given a far larger clone just one base away, this is likely a sequencing read error. This specimen includes other DNA sequences encoding the same CDR3. The J gene is TRDJ1, the V gene TRDV1, with 10 bases that match TRDD3. The germline CDR1 and CDR2 sequences are TSWWSYY and QGS. CDR3 length: 17 amino acids. The CDR3 sequence: CALGEAVYWGMADKLIF. Written as DNA, the CDR3 is TGTGCTCTCGGGGAAGCTGTGTACTGGGGGATGGCCGATAAACTCATCTTT.

This clone is labeled medium-sized. At the DNA level, this CDR3 is encoded by other sequences in the same sample as well. The chain combines TRDV1 with TRDJ1; 12 bases fit TRDD3. Germline CDR1 and CDR2: TSWWSYY and QGS. V lost 5 bases to trimming and J lost 7 bases; unmatched junction nucleotides: 17. The CDR3 has 18 amino acids. DNA for the CDR3: TGTGCTCTTGGGAGCGCCAAGGGGATCTGGGGGATACGAAGTAAACTCATCTTT. Amino acids: CALGSAKGIWGIRSKLIF.